This TCR beta chain was recovered during a study of T cell clonality in common variable immunodeficiency. TCRdb's table, derived via immunoSEQ multiplex PCR, lists solely in-frame clones and lacks some. There are about 23,000 clones in the sample, none observed a single time. With regard to this clone: Antigen: not known. The sequenced fragment ends 3 residues before the CDR3 boundary, so the rest is inferred from the germline J gene.

Study results and limitations: Fewer deletions and N-nucleotide insertions were reportedly seen in common variable immunodeficiency TCR beta sequences. Shared TCRbeta clones were fewer between CVID subjects than controls. TCRbeta clonality was increased in CVID versus healthy controls.

The CDR3 covers 14 residues. CDR1 LNHDA and CDR2 SQIVND come from the germline V gene (reference sequence). Trimming pared 3 bases from V and 1 base from J, leaving 9 bases between. The TCR originated in a human donor with common variable immunodeficiency. Sequencing used peripheral blood mononuclear cells. The V and J genes are TRBV19 and TRBJ1-2, with unresolved D. CDR3 sequence reads: CASSIGHGNYGYTF. The part of the CDR3 DNA that was read is TGTGCCAGTAGTATTGGGCACGGTAACTATGGC.